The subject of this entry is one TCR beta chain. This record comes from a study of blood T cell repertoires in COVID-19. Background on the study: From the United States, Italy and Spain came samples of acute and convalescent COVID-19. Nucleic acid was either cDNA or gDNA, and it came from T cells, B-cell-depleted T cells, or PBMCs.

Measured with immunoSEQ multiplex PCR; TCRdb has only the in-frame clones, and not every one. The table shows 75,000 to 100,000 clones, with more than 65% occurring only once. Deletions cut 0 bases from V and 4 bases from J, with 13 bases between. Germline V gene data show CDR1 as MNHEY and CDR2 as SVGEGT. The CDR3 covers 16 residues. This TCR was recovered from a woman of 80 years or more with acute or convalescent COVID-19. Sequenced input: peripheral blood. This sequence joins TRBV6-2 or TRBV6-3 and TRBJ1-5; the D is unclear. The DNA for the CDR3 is TGTGCCAGCAGTTACTCTGGGCAGAACCCAAATCAGCCCCAGCATTTT. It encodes CASSYSGQNPNQPQHF.